This T cell receptor beta chain was documented in a study of blood T cell repertoires in COVID-19. Method: immunoSEQ multiplex PCR; TCRdb's copy keeps in-frame clones and lacks some. There are 270,000 or so clones in the sample; around 90% occur only once, and about 4% lies in the top ten. This clone was counted a few times. The CDR3 spans 12 residues. Between the trimmed V and J ends, which lost 5 bases and 0 bases, there was a span of 8 bases. CDR1 and CDR2 (germline): SQVTM, ANQGSEA. The clonotype was recovered from a woman in her twenties or thirties with acute COVID-19. V usage is TRBV29-1 and J usage is TRBJ2-7; a possible D gene is TRBD1 (6 bases). The sequencing input was PBMCs or T cells enriched from blood (not recorded which). CDR3 in amino acids: CSVRTVSYEQYF. The CDR3 nucleotides are TGCAGCGTTAGGACAGTCTCCTACGAGCAGTACTTC.